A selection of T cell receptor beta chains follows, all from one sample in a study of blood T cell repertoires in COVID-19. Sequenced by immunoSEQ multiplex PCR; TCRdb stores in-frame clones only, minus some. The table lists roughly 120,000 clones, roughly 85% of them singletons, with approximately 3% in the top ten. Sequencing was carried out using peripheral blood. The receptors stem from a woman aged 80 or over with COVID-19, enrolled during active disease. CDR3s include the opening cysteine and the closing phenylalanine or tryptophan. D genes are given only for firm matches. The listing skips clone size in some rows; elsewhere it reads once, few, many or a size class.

CASKPGQGNGGYTF | TGTGCCAGCAAACCGGGACAGGGGAACGGTGGCTACACCTTC | - | 14 | TRBJ1-2 | TRBV28 | TRBD1
CASSARQGSTYGYTF | TGTGCCAGCAGCGCCCGACAGGGTTCCACCTATGGCTACACCTTC | - | 15 | TRBJ1-2 | TRBV9 | TRBD1
CASSQTGQGANIQYF | TGTGCCAGCAGCCAAACAGGACAGGGGGCGAACATTCAGTACTTC | - | 15 | TRBJ2-4 | TRBV3-1/TRBV3-2 | TRBD1
CASSSQTGTYEQYF | TGTGCCAGCAGCTCGCAGACAGGGACCTACGAGCAGTACTTC | once | 14 | TRBJ2-7 | TRBV5-4 | TRBD1
CASSRDSSGNTIYF | TGTGCCAGCAGCCGAGACAGCTCCGGAAACACCATATATTTT | - | 14 | TRBJ1-3 | TRBV7-8 | -
CATSRDGGGGRSEKLFF | TGTGCCACCAGCAGAGATGGTGGAGGGGGCCGGAGTGAAAAACTGTTTTTT | - | 17 | TRBJ1-4 | TRBV15 | TRBD1
CASSQGLELTDTQYF | TGTGCCAGCAGCCAGGGACTTGAACTCACAGATACGCAGTATTTT | - | 15 | TRBJ2-3 | TRBV9 | -
CASSRSPYEQYF | TGTGCCAGCAGCCGGAGTCCTTACGAGCAGTACTTC | - | 12 | TRBJ2-7 | TRBV12-3/TRBV12-4 | -
CASSLDQGSTEAFF | TGCGCCAGCAGCTTGGATCAGGGATCCACTGAAGCTTTCTTT | - | 14 | TRBJ1-1 | TRBV5-1 | -
CASSSGGLANTGELFF | TGCGCCAGCAGCTCTGGGGGACTGGCTAACACCGGGGAGCTGTTTTTT | - | 16 | TRBJ2-2 | TRBV5-1 | -
CASSFLGGEAFF | TGTGCCAGCAGTTTTCTCGGAGGTGAAGCTTTCTTT | - | 12 | TRBJ1-1 | TRBV12-3/TRBV12-4 | -
CASSYSLRGRKPQHF | TGTGCCAGCAGTTACTCGTTGAGGGGGCGCAAGCCCCAGCATTTT | - | 15 | TRBJ1-5 | TRBV6-2/TRBV6-3 | TRBD1
CASSSGQRAPNTF | TGTGCCAGCAGCTCAGGACAGCGGGCCCCTAACACCTTC | - | 13 | TRBJ1-2 | TRBV13 | -
CASSEPGKKGSYEQYF | TGTGCCAGCAGTGAACCCGGGAAAAAGGGATCCTACGAGCAGTACTTC | - | 16 | TRBJ2-7 | TRBV6-1 | -
CASSQGVTSSQFF | TGTGCCAGCAGCCAGGGGGTGACTAGCTCGCAGTTCTTC | - | 13 | TRBJ2-1 | TRBV3-1/TRBV3-2 | TRBD2
CASSSISGKSNEQFF | TGTGCCAGCAGCTCCATCTCAGGGAAGTCTAATGAGCAGTTCTTC | once | 15 | TRBJ2-1 | TRBV7-9 | -
CATGTGGNQPQHF | TGTGCCACCGGCACCGGGGGAAATCAGCCCCAGCATTTT | - | 13 | TRBJ1-5 | TRBV19 | -
CASSQPGLAVGGQFF | TGCGCCAGCAGCCAACCGGGACTAGCGGTCGGGGGGCAGTTCTTC | - | 15 | TRBJ2-1 | TRBV4-1 | TRBD2
CASATGNYEQYF | TGTGCCAGTGCGACTGGAAATTACGAGCAGTACTTC | - | 12 | TRBJ2-7 | TRBV3-1/TRBV3-2 | -
CASSLGLAERTDTQYF | TGCGCCAGCAGCTTGGGACTAGCGGAACGCACAGATACGCAGTATTTT | - | 16 | TRBJ2-3 | TRBV5-1 | TRBD2
CASSMIGGDEKLFF | TGTGCCAGTAGTATGATAGGAGGGGATGAAAAACTGTTTTTT | - | 14 | TRBJ1-4 | TRBV19 | -
CASSVRGTGELFF | TGTGCCAGCAGCGTCAGGGGCACCGGGGAGCTGTTTTTT | - | 13 | TRBJ2-2 | TRBV9 | -
CAWRTSGRPLYNEQFF | TGTGCCTGGAGAACGTCCGGGAGACCTCTCTACAATGAGCAGTTCTTC | - | 16 | TRBJ2-1 | TRBV30 | -
CASSPLPGQGDHEQFF | TGTGCCAGCTCACCATTACCGGGACAGGGAGATCATGAGCAGTTCTTC | - | 16 | TRBJ2-1 | TRBV18 | TRBD1
CASRAADYEKLFF | TGTGCCAGCAGGGCCGCTGATTATGAAAAACTGTTTTTT | - | 13 | TRBJ1-4 | TRBV28 | -